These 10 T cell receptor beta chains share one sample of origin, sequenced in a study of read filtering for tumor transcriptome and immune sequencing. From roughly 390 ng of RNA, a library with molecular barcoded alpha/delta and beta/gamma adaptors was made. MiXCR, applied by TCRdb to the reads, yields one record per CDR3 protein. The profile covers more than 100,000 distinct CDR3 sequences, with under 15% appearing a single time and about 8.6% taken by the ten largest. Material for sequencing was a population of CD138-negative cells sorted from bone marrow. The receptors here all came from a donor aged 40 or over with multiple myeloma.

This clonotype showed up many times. CDR3 nucleotides: TGTGCCAGCAGCTTAGCCCTCGGGAGCCTGGCGGGGTCCTACGAGCAGTACTTC. Its translation: CASSLALGSLAGSYEQYF. The rearrangement joins TRBV7-6 to TRBJ2-7, with D maybe TRBD2 (6 bases). Germline V gene data show CDR1 as SGHVS and CDR2 as FNYEAQ. The CDR3 is made up of 18 amino acids. V was cut by 0 bases and J by 1 base, with 19 bases left in between. The full variable domain, rest sourced from reference TRBV7-6 and TRBJ2-7, is GAGVSQSPRYKVTKRGQDVALRCDPISGHVSLYWYRQALGQGPEFLTYFNYEAQQDKSGLPNDRFSAERPEGSISTLTIQRTEQRDSAMYRCASSLALGSLAGSYEQYFGPGTRLTVT.

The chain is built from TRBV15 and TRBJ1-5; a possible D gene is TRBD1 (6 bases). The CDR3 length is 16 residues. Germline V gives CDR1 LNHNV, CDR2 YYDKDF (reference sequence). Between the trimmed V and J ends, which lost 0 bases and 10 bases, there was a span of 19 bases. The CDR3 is CATSRDLGTKGGPQHF. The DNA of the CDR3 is TGTGCCACCAGCAGAGATCTTGGGACGAAGGGGGGACCCCAGCATTTT.

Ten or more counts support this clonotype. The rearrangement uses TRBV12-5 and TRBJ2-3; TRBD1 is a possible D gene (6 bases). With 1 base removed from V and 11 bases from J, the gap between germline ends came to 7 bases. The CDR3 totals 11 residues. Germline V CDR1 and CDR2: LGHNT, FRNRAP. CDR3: CASGLGDKQYF. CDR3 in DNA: TGTGCTAGTGGTTTGGGGGACAAGCAGTATTTT.

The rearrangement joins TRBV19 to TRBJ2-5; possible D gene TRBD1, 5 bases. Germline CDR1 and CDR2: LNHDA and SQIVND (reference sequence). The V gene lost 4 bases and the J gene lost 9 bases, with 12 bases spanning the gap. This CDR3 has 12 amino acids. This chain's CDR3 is CASSTPSGPQYF. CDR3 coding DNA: TGTGCCAGTAGTACTCCCTCAGGGCCCCAGTACTTC.

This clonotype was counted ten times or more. CDR3 bases: TGTGCCAGCAGTGACCAGCTTAGCAATCAGCCCCAGCATTTT. It yields the protein CASSDQLSNQPQHF. The J gene is TRBJ1-5, the V gene TRBV6-1; D unclear. This CDR3 is 14 amino acids long. Trimming stripped 3 bases from V and 0 bases from J, with 6 bases between. In germline, CDR1 is MNHNS, CDR2 SASEGT.

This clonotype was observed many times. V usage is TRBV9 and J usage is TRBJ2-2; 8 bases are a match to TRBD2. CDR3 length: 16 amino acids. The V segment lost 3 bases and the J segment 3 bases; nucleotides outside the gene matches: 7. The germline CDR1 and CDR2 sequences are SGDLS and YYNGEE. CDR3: CASSERAGAYTGELFF. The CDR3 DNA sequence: TGTGCCAGCAGCGAGAGAGCGGGAGCCTACACCGGGGAGCTGTTTTTT.

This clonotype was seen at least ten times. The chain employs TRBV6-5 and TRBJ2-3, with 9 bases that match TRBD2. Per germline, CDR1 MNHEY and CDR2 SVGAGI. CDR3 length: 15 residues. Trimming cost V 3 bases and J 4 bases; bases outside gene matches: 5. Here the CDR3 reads CASSYSGSRADTQYF. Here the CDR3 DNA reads TGTGCCAGCAGTTATAGCGGGAGTCGGGCAGATACGCAGTATTTT.

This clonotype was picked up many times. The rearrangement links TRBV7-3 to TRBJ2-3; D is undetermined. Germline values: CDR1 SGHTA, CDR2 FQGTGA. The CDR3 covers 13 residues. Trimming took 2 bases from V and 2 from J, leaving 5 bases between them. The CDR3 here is CASSLDLTDTQYF. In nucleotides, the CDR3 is TGTGCCAGCAGCTTAGACCTCACAGATACGCAGTATTTT.

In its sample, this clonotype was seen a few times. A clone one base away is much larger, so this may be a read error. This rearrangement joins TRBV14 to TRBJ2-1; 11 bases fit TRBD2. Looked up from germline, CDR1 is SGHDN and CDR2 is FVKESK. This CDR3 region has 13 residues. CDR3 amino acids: CASSPLAGGRQSF. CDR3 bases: TGTGCCAGCAGCCCCCTAGCGGGAGGTCGGCAGTCCTTC.

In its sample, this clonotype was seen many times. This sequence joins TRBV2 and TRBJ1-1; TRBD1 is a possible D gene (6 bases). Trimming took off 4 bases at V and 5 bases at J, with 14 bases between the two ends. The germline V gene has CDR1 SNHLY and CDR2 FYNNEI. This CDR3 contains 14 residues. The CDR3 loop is CASSVGGRGTEAFF. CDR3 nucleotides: TGTGCCAGCAGTGTAGGGGGGAGGGGGACTGAAGCTTTCTTT. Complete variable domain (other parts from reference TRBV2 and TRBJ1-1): EPEVTQTPSHQVTQMGQEVILRCVPISNHLYFYWYRQILGQKVEFLVSFYNNEISEKSEIFDDQFSVERPDGSNFTLKIRSTKLEDSAMYFCASSVGGRGTEAFFGQGTRLTVV.